The 25 T cell receptor beta chains listed next were all sequenced from one sample in a study of blood T cell repertoires in COVID-19 (dated by TCRdb to 2020 to 2021). The method was the immunoSEQ multiplex PCR assay. Imported from immuneACCESS, the table was reduced by TCRdb to in-frame sequences with V and J called. These copies leave out some clones; in studies compared against another copy, an unresolved V gene accounts for under half, and the cause of the remainder is not known. In all, the sample holds under 250,000 clones, and approximately 83% of those were seen once. The top ten hold more than 7% of the sample. Sequenced input: peripheral blood. The receptors here all came from a man at least 80 years old with acute or convalescent COVID-19.

This CDR3 is CASSSPSGGNYGYTF. The CDR3 nucleotides are TGTGCCAGCAGTTCCCCCTCGGGGGGAAACTATGGCTACACCTTC. The chain has TRBV28 and TRBJ1-2, with D perhaps TRBD1 (5 bases). V was trimmed by 4 bases and J by 2 bases, leaving 14 bases between them. The CDR3 runs to 15 residues. Germline loops: CDR1 MDHEN, CDR2 SYDVKM.

This rearrangement joins TRBV7-3 to TRBJ2-4; 7 positions agree with TRBD2. V trimming: 4 bases; J trimming: 7 bases; junction bases outside the gene matches: 10. There are 15 residues in the CDR3. Germline assignment: CDR1 SGHTA and CDR2 FQGTGA. The CDR3 DNA reads TGTGCCAGCAGCTCCTCCGGGAGGACGGGGAACATTCAGTACTTC. This codes for CASSSSGRTGNIQYF.

A note on this clone: This sample includes further DNA sequences coding for the same CDR3. V usage is TRBV12-3 or TRBV12-4 and J usage is TRBJ1-2; D is possibly TRBD1 (6 bases). V was shortened by 5 bases and J by 2 bases, with 9 bases between the two germline ends. The CDR3 consists of 13 residues. In DNA, the CDR3 is TGTGCCAGCAGTCTTGGACAGAACTATGGCTACACCTTC. It encodes CASSLGQNYGYTF.

The rearrangement joins TRBV7-2 to TRBJ1-4; D is ambiguous. This CDR3 has 16 residues. V was pared by 5 bases and J by 0 bases, with 13 bases between. Germline-derived CDR1 and CDR2 are SGHTA and FQGNSA. The DNA of the CDR3 is TGTGCCAGCAGCCCGAACCGACACCCAACTAATGAAAAACTGTTTTTT. Translating it yields CASSPNRHPTNEKLFF.

The chain is built from TRBV2 and TRBJ2-1; tentatively, D is TRBD2 (6 bases). This CDR3 contains 15 residues. Germline CDR1 SNHLY, CDR2 FYNNEI. Trimming removed 6 bases from V and 0 bases from J, with 12 bases in between. DNA for the CDR3: TGTGCCAGCAGGCGACTAGGTGGCTCCTACAATGAGCAGTTCTTC. Encoded protein: CASRRLGGSYNEQFF.

This rearrangement joins TRBV18 to TRBJ1-1, with 7 bases lining up with TRBD1. Germline V gene data show CDR1 as KGHSH and CDR2 as LQKENI. This CDR3 spans 16 amino acids. Losses at the gene ends were 2 bases for V and 0 bases for J; bases not matched to a gene: 6. CDR3 DNA: TGTGCCAGCTCACCAGCCGGACAGGAAATGAACACTGAAGCTTTCTTT. Its translation is CASSPAGQEMNTEAFF.

The rearrangement uses TRBV6-5 and TRBJ1-5, with 8 bases that match TRBD1. The germline gives CDR1 MNHEY, CDR2 SVGAGI. The CDR3 length is 14 residues. The junction had 8 bases not matched to a gene; V was cut back by 8 bases and J by 5 bases. CDR3 nucleotide sequence: TGTGCCAGCGCCCTCACAGGGGGGGATCAGCCCCAGCATTTT. It yields the protein CASALTGGDQPQHF.

V usage is TRBV18 and J usage is TRBJ2-6; no clear D. The V gene lost 2 bases and the J gene lost 0 bases, with 5 bases spanning the gap. Germline lookup yields CDR1 KGHSH and CDR2 LQKENI. The CDR3 has 15 residues. The chain's CDR3 is CASSPLDSGANVLTF. CDR3 in DNA: TGTGCCAGCTCACCATTAGACTCTGGGGCCAACGTCCTGACTTTC.

V and J are TRBV3-1 (or the pseudogene TRBV3-2) and TRBJ1-5; D gene unclear. V lost 4 bases and J 1 base, leaving 23 bases between the germline ends. CDR1 and CDR2 (germline): LGHDT, YNNKEL (reference sequence). The length of the CDR3 is 19 residues. The CDR3 is CASSLPTGPPTESNQPQHF. Here the CDR3 DNA reads TGTGCCAGCAGCCTACCGACGGGTCCGCCTACTGAGAGCAATCAGCCCCAGCATTTT.

The rearrangement joins TRBV4-2 to TRBJ2-3; 12 nucleotides align to TRBD2. Germline CDR1 and CDR2: LGHNA and YNFKEQ. CDR3 length equals 17 residues. V shed 3 bases and J 3 bases; nucleotides not matched to a gene: 7. The CDR3 coding sequence is TGTGCCAGCAGCCAGCGAGCTAGCGGGGGGGCGACAGATACGCAGTATTTT. This codes for CASSQRASGGATDTQYF.

This clone has a single count. V gene TRBV7-3 combines with J gene TRBJ2-3; 7 bases are shared with TRBD2. The CDR3 runs 14 residues. Per the germline V gene, CDR1 is SGHTA and CDR2 is FQGTGA. V was pared by 3 bases and J by 6 bases, with 6 bases of the junction left unmatched. The CDR3 DNA sequence: TGTGCCAGCAGCTTCGGCGGGAGAATGGATACGCAGTATTTT. Translated, it gives CASSFGGRMDTQYF.

This clone was seen only a few times. The chain is built from TRBV12-3 or TRBV12-4 and TRBJ1-2; D possibly corresponds to TRBD1 (6 bases). Deletions cut 8 bases from V and 8 bases from J, with 12 bases between. The CDR3 loop spans 11 amino acids. CDR3 bases: TGTGCCAGCCAGGGCAGGGGCGGCTACACCTTC. Its translation is CASQGRGGYTF.

This chain connects TRBV7-8 to TRBJ2-7; the match to TRBD2 covers 7 bases. J gave up 2 bases and V 1 base, and 5 bases lay outside the gene matches. The CDR3 length is 15 residues. Germline values: CDR1 SGHVS, CDR2 FQNEAQ. DNA of the CDR3: TGTGCCAGCAGCTTAGATCTAGCGGCACCCTACGAGCAGTACTTC. Its translation is CASSLDLAAPYEQYF.

The CDR3 sequence: CASSSGQPQYF. CDR3 coding DNA: TGCGCCAGCAGCTCCGGACAGCCTCAGTACTTC. The V call is TRBV10-2, the J call TRBJ2-7, with D possibly TRBD1 on 6 matching bases. This CDR3 is 11 amino acids long. V lost 6 bases, J lost 10 bases, and 13 bases lay in between. The germline V gene encodes CDR1 WSHSY and CDR2 SAAADI.

The chain couples TRBV28 to TRBJ2-2; 10 bases agree with TRBD1. There are 19 residues in the CDR3. CDR1 MDHEN and CDR2 SYDVKM come from the germline V gene. V dropped 6 bases and J dropped 4; count of bases not matched to a gene: 17. CDR3 loop: CASSFGTGAFGEGTGELFF. The CDR3 DNA is TGTGCCAGCAGCTTCGGGACAGGGGCATTCGGAGAGGGCACCGGGGAGCTGTTTTTT.

The chain links TRBV19 to TRBJ1-2; 7 nucleotides line up with TRBD1. V gave up 6 bases and J gave up 3 bases; unmatched junction bases: 19. The CDR3 covers 18 residues. Germline CDR1 LNHDA, CDR2 SQIVND (reference sequence). The CDR3 is CASSRQGSNAAADYGYTF. The CDR3 nucleotides read TGTGCCAGTAGCCGACAGGGTTCAAATGCCGCTGCCGACTATGGCTACACCTTC.

The chain links TRBV5-1 to TRBJ2-1; TRBD2 matches at 12 bases. Germline CDR1 is SGHRS and CDR2 is YFSETQ. This CDR3 has 14 amino acids. Losses at the gene ends were 0 bases for V and 15 bases for J; bases not matched to a gene: 7. The CDR3: CASSLEASGRALFF. CDR3 nucleotides: TGCGCCAGCAGCTTGGAGGCTAGCGGGAGGGCCCTGTTCTTC.

The gene calls are TRBV10-2 and TRBJ1-1, with D tentatively TRBD1 (5 bases). The V end lost 6 bases, the J end lost 1 base, and 9 bases lay between the germline ends. The CDR3 sequence is 13 residues long. CDR1 and CDR2 (germline): WSHSY, SAAADI. DNA of the CDR3: TGCGCCAGCAGGGACACCGAGAACACTGAAGCTTTCTTT. Encoded protein: CASRDTENTEAFF.

The chain links TRBV19 to TRBJ2-3, with 7 positions matching TRBD2. Germline CDR1 and CDR2: LNHDA and SQIVND (reference sequence). V was pared by 8 bases and J by 2 bases, with 16 bases of the junction left unmatched. The CDR3 extends over 17 amino acids. The CDR3 bases are TGTGCCAGTTCGGGGACTAACCTAAGCCCCGTCACAGATACGCAGTATTTT. It encodes CASSGTNLSPVTDTQYF.

This sequence joins TRBV5-1 and TRBJ2-1; no reliable D call. The CDR3 totals 13 residues. V lost 0 bases and J 7 bases, leaving 8 bases between the germline ends. CDR1 SGHRS and CDR2 YFSETQ come from the germline V gene. This CDR3 reads CASSLDPRNEQFF. The CDR3 coding sequence is TGCGCCAGCAGCTTGGATCCCCGTAATGAGCAGTTCTTC. Complete variable domain (other parts from reference TRBV5-1 and TRBJ2-1): KAGVTQTPRYLIKTRGQQVTLSCSPISGHRSVSWYQQTPGQGLQFLFEYFSETQRNKGNFPGRFSGRQFSNSRSEMNVSTLELGDSALYLCASSLDPRNEQFFGPGTRLTVL.

V and J are TRBV7-2 and TRBJ1-4; a weak D match, TRBD1 (5 bases). The CDR3 spans 14 residues. The ends were cut back, 2 bases at V and 7 bases at J, with 11 bases in the middle. From germline, CDR1 is SGHTA and CDR2 FQGNSA. CDR3 coding DNA: TGTGCCAGCAGCTTAAGGGGTTGGGGTGAAAAACTGTTTTTT. Protein: CASSLRGWGEKLFF.

The J gene is TRBJ2-4, the V gene TRBV18; possible D gene TRBD1, 6 bases. The V end lost 6 bases, the J end lost 2 bases, and 8 bases lay between the germline ends. The germline V gene encodes CDR1 KGHSH and CDR2 LQKENI. The CDR3 totals 13 residues. CDR3 sequence: CASSQGTKNIQYF. Here the CDR3 DNA reads TGTGCCAGCTCGCAGGGGACCAAAAACATTCAGTACTTC.

V usage is TRBV18 and J usage is TRBJ1-2; tentatively, D is TRBD1 (5 bases). The germline V gene has CDR1 KGHSH and CDR2 LQKENI. CDR3 length equals 15 residues. V was cut by 2 bases and J by 5 bases, with 15 bases left in between. As DNA, the CDR3 is TGTGCCAGCTCACCAATCCAGGGTAGGATTTATGGCTACACCTTC. Translated: CASSPIQGRIYGYTF. The full variable domain, with the rest looked up from reference TRBV18 and TRBJ1-2, is NAGVMQNPRHLVRRRGQEARLRCSPMKGHSHVYWYRQLPEEGLKFMVYLQKENIIDESGMPKERFSAEFPKEGPSILRIQQVVRGDSAAYFCASSPIQGRIYGYTFGSGTRLTVV.

The chain links TRBV25-1 to TRBJ1-6; TRBD1 is a possible D gene (5 bases). The V gene lost 7 bases and the J gene lost 9 bases, with 13 bases spanning the gap. Germline CDR1 reads MGHDK; CDR2 reads SYGVNS. The CDR3 is 13 amino acids. The CDR3 sequence is CASTRGTVSPLHF. The CDR3 nucleotides are TGTGCCAGCACCCGGGGGACTGTTTCACCCCTCCACTTT.

The chain carries TRBV19 and TRBJ2-7; no clear D. Germline CDR1 LNHDA, CDR2 SQIVND (reference sequence). Trimming removed 3 bases at V and 7 bases at J, with 16 bases between. The CDR3 covers 14 residues. The CDR3 DNA sequence: TGTGCCAGTAGTATCGCCGTCTCCTCCGGGGAGCAGTACTTC. This codes for CASSIAVSSGEQYF. Combining the CDR3 with reference TRBV19 and TRBJ2-7 gives the whole variable domain DGGITQSPKYLFRKEGQNVTLSCEQNLNHDAMYWYRQDPGQGLRLIYYSQIVNDFQKGDIAEGYSVSREKKESFPLTVTSAQKNPTAFYLCASSIAVSSGEQYFGPGTRLTVT.